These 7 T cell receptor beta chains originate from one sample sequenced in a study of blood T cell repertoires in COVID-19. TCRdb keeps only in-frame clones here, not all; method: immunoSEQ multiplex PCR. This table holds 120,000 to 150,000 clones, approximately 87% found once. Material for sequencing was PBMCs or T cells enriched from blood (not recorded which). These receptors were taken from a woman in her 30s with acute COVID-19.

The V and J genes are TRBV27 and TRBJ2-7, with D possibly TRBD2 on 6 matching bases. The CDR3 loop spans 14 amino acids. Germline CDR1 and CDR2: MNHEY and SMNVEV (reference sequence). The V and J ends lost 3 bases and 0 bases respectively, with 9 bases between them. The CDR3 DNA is TGTGCCAGCAGTTTTAGCGGAAGCTCCTACGAGCAGTACTTC. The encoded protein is CASSFSGSSYEQYF.

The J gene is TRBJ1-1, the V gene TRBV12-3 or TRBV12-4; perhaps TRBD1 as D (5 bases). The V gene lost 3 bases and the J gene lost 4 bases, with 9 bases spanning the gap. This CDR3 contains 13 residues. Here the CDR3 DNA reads TGTGCCAGCAGTTTTTACAGGTCCACTGAAGCTTTCTTT. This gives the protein CASSFYRSTEAFF.

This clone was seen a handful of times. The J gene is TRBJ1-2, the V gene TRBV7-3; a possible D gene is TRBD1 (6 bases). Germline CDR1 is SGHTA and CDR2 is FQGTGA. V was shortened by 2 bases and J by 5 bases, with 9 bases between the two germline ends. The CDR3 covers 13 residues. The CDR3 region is CASSLLQGYGYTF. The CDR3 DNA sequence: TGTGCCAGCAGCTTACTGCAGGGGTATGGCTACACCTTC.

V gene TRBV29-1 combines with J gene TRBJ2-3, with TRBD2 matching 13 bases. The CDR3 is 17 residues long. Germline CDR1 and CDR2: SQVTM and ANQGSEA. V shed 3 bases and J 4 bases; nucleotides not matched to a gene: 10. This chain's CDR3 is CSVDLRTSGSMADTQYF. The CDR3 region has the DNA TGCAGCGTTGATTTAAGGACTAGCGGGAGTATGGCAGATACGCAGTATTTT.

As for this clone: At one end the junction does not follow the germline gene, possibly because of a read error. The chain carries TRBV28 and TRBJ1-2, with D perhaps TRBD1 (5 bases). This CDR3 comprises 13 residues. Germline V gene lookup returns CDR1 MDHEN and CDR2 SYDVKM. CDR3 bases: TGTGCCAGCAGCTTATACAGGAATTATGGCTACACCTTC. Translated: CASSLYRNYGYTF.

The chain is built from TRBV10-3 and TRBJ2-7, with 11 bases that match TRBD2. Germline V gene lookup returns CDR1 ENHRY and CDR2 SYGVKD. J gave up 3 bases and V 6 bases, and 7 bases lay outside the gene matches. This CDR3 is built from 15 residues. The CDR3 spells CAIRPTLAGDYEQYF. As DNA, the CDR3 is TGTGCCATCAGGCCGACACTAGCGGGAGACTACGAGCAGTACTTC.

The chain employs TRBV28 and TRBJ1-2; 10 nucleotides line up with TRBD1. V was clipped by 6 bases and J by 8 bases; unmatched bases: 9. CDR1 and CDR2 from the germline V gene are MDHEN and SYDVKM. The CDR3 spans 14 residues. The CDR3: CASRTGTGDGGYTF. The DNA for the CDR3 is TGTGCCAGCAGAACCGGGACAGGGGATGGAGGCTACACCTTC.